Shown below are 30 T cell receptor beta chains from a single sample sequenced in a study of shared T cell receptors in the human thymus. The repertoire was sequenced with immunoSEQ multiplex PCR; TCRdb's copy has only in-frame clones and lacks some. Altogether over 350,000 clones are present, roughly 94% being singletons, with the ten largest covering 0.02%. Sequencing input: thymocytes. The receptors originated from a human donor.

The chain couples TRBV28 to TRBJ2-3; maybe TRBD2 (6 bases). This CDR3 has 14 amino acids. Looked up from germline, CDR1 is MDHEN and CDR2 is SYDVKM. Trimming left V 3 bases short and J 6 bases short, with 13 bases between. The CDR3 loop reads CASSFSQEGDTQYF. The DNA of the CDR3 is TGTGCCAGCAGTTTTAGCCAGGAGGGTGATACGCAGTATTTT.

The sample holds one count of this clone. This chain links TRBV6-5 with TRBJ1-5, with TRBD1 as a possible D gene (6 bases). This CDR3 has 16 amino acids. Deletions cut 4 bases from V and 4 bases from J, with 17 bases between. Per the germline V gene, CDR1 is MNHEY and CDR2 is SVGAGI. CDR3 coding DNA: TGTGCCAGCAGTTCCTACTTAGGACAGTCTAATCAGCCCCAGCATTTT. Residues: CASSSYLGQSNQPQHF.

The chain couples TRBV27 to TRBJ2-1; D unclear. Germline CDR1 and CDR2: MNHEY and SMNVEV (reference sequence). With 6 bases removed from V and 10 bases from J, the gap between germline ends came to 25 bases. The length of the CDR3 is 16 residues. CDR3 DNA sequence: TGTGCCAGCAGCTGCGAAGAGACTCTCATCCCAGGAGAGCAGTTCTTC. Protein product: CASSCEETLIPGEQFF.

This chain connects TRBV5-4 to TRBJ2-1, with 7 positions matching TRBD2. The germline CDR1 and CDR2 sequences are SGHNT and YYREEE (reference sequence). This CDR3 has 15 residues. Trimming took 4 bases from V and 4 from J; bases not matched to a gene: 8. CDR3 protein: CASSVLADPYNEQFF. The CDR3 DNA reads TGTGCCAGCAGCGTGCTAGCGGACCCTTACAATGAGCAGTTCTTC.

The chain recombines TRBV27 with TRBJ1-5, with D perhaps matching TRBD1 (5 bases). V was pared by 6 bases and J by 0 bases, with 12 bases between. Germline assignment: CDR1 MNHEY and CDR2 SMNVEV (reference sequence). CDR3 length: 15 amino acids. The chain's CDR3 is CASRRGRHSNQPQHF. CDR3 DNA sequence: TGTGCCAGCAGACGGGGACGACATAGCAATCAGCCCCAGCATTTT.

CDR3 nucleotides: TGTGCCAGCAGCTTCTATTCCGCGGGAAGTATCTCCGGGGAGCTGTTTTTT. Encoded protein: CASSFYSAGSISGELFF. The chain uses TRBV7-8 and TRBJ2-2, with D perhaps TRBD2 (6 bases). The CDR3 is 17 residues long. Per the germline V gene, CDR1 is SGHVS and CDR2 is FQNEAQ. Trimming took off 3 bases at V and 6 bases at J, with 20 bases between the two ends. Supplemented by reference TRBV7-8 and TRBJ2-2, the full variable domain reads GAGVSQSPRYKVAKRGQDVALRCDPISGHVSLFWYQQALGQGPEFLTYFQNEAQLDKSGLPSDRFFAERPEGSVSTLKIQRTQQEDSAVYLCASSFYSAGSISGELFFGEGSRLTVL.

V is TRBV2 and J is TRBJ2-5, with D unclear. Germline values: CDR1 SNHLY, CDR2 FYNNEI. The V and J ends lost 0 bases and 4 bases respectively, with 12 bases between them. This CDR3 has 15 residues. The CDR3 bases are TGTGCCAGCAGTGAAGCGCTTGGTAGCCCAGAGACCCAGTACTTC. Its translation: CASSEALGSPETQYF.

The V gene is TRBV7-6, the J gene TRBJ2-1, with D uncertain. CDR3 length equals 13 residues. The ends were cut back, 4 bases at V and 7 bases at J, with 11 bases in the middle. The germline gives CDR1 SGHVS, CDR2 FNYEAQ. The CDR3 here is CASSSDCQNEQFF. CDR3 sequence (DNA): TGTGCCAGCAGCTCTGACTGTCAAAATGAGCAGTTCTTC.

V gene TRBV30 combines with J gene TRBJ2-1; TRBD1 agrees at 9 bases. Germline CDR1 reads GTSNPN; CDR2 reads SVGIG (reference sequence). This CDR3 region has 16 residues. Trimming cost V 2 bases and J 7 bases; bases outside gene matches: 12. The CDR3, as DNA: TGTGCCTGGAGTTACCCCGGGGGACAGGGAAGGAATGAGCAGTTCTTC. It encodes CAWSYPGGQGRNEQFF.

CDR3 bases: TGTGCCAGCAGTGACCCATGGGGGAACGGAACAGATACGCAGTATTTT. Protein sequence: CASSDPWGNGTDTQYF. This sequence joins TRBV6-4 and TRBJ2-3; the D call may be TRBD1 or TRBD2 (5 bases each). Trimming stripped 2 bases from V and 3 bases from J, with 15 bases between. Germline CDR1 reads MRHNA; CDR2 reads SNTAGT. The length of the CDR3 is 16 residues.

V is TRBV4-3 and J is TRBJ2-3; D possibly corresponds to TRBD2 (5 bases). Germline assignment: CDR1 LGHNA and CDR2 YSLEER. The CDR3 spans 15 residues. V was shortened by 2 bases and J by 0 bases, with 9 bases between the two germline ends. In nucleotides, the CDR3 is TGCGCCAGCAGCCAACGGACTGCTAGCACAGATACGCAGTATTTT. As protein: CASSQRTASTDTQYF.

The chain joins TRBV2 to TRBJ2-3, with 8 bases matching TRBD1. Germline lookup yields CDR1 SNHLY and CDR2 FYNNEI. This CDR3 spans 15 amino acids. V gave up 4 bases and J gave up 8 bases; unmatched junction bases: 11. The CDR3 DNA sequence: TGTGCCAGCAGTGTTGAGGACAGGGCCGATATTACGCAGTATTTT. Its protein is CASSVEDRADITQYF. Together with reference TRBV2 and TRBJ2-3, the CDR3 gives the full variable domain: EPEVTQTPSHQVTQMGQEVILRCVPISNHLYFYWYRQILGQKVEFLVSFYNNEISEKSEIFDDQFSVERPDGSNFTLKIRSTKLEDSAMYFCASSVEDRADITQYFGPGTRLTVL.

The chain is built from TRBV6-1 and TRBJ2-7; maybe TRBD1 (6 bases). CDR3 length: 15 amino acids. V was shortened by 2 bases and J by 0 bases, with 11 bases between the two germline ends. CDR1 is MNHNS and CDR2 is SASEGT in the germline V gene. The CDR3 region has the DNA TGTGCCAGCAGTGAAAGGGGCAGGGGCTCCTACGAGCAGTACTTC. Translated: CASSERGRGSYEQYF.

The CDR3, as DNA: TGTGCCATCAAGGGAGAACTTACCTATGGCTACACCTTC. This codes for CAIKGELTYGYTF. This chain links TRBV10-3 with TRBJ1-2, with unresolved D. With 7 bases removed from V and 4 bases from J, the gap between germline ends came to 13 bases. Germline loops: CDR1 ENHRY, CDR2 SYGVKD. The CDR3 totals 13 residues.

The rearrangement uses TRBV5-4 and TRBJ2-1; D unresolved. Per germline, CDR1 SGHNT and CDR2 YYREEE (reference sequence). CDR3 length: 16 amino acids. The V and J ends lost 0 bases and 0 bases respectively, with 10 bases between them. CDR3: CASSLVQIRSYNEQFF. The DNA for the CDR3 is TGTGCCAGCAGCTTGGTCCAGATTCGCTCCTACAATGAGCAGTTCTTC. The whole variable domain, remainder taken from reference TRBV5-4 and TRBJ2-1, is ETGVTQSPTHLIKTRGQQVTLRCSSQSGHNTVSWYQQALGQGPQFIFQYYREEENGRGNFPPRFSGLQFPNYSSELNVNALELDDSALYLCASSLVQIRSYNEQFFGPGTRLTVL.

The chain combines TRBV9 with TRBJ2-3, with D uncertain. The ends were cut back, 6 bases at V and 2 bases at J, with 19 bases in the middle. The germline gives CDR1 SGDLS, CDR2 YYNGEE. The CDR3 extends over 16 amino acids. Here the CDR3 reads CASNGRLKDPTDTQYF. Written as DNA, the CDR3 is TGTGCCAGCAACGGCCGTTTGAAGGACCCCACAGATACGCAGTATTTT.

The CDR3 DNA reads as TGTGCCAGCAGTTTTCAGGGCAACTATGGCTACACCTTC. Its translation: CASSFQGNYGYTF. V and J are TRBV27 and TRBJ1-2, with D tentatively TRBD1 (5 bases). This CDR3 is 13 amino acids long. V was shortened by 3 bases and J by 2 bases, with 7 bases between the two germline ends. CDR1 MNHEY and CDR2 SMNVEV come from the germline V gene (reference sequence).

The CDR3 DNA reads TGTGCCAGCAGCTTGCGATTAGCGGGAGGAGGCACAGATACGCAGTATTTT. It translates to CASSLRLAGGGTDTQYF. The rearrangement links TRBV7-9 to TRBJ2-3; 10 nucleotides line up with TRBD2. The CDR3 is made up of 17 amino acids. Germline V CDR1 and CDR2: SEHNR, FQNEAQ (reference sequence). The ends lost 3 bases at V and 1 base at J; junction bases unmatched: 7.

This chain joins TRBV5-1 and TRBJ1-5, with 10 bases matching TRBD1. The CDR3 loop spans 17 amino acids. The ends lost 2 bases at V and 0 bases at J; junction bases unmatched: 5. Germline V gives CDR1 SGHRS, CDR2 YFSETQ. This CDR3 reads CASSFGDRGISNQPQHF. The CDR3 DNA follows: TGCGCCAGCAGCTTCGGGGACAGGGGAATTAGCAATCAGCCCCAGCATTTT.

The chain is built from TRBV4-2 and TRBJ1-4, with D possibly matching TRBD1 (5 bases). Germline V CDR1 and CDR2: LGHNA, YNFKEQ. CDR3 size: 15 residues. The V gene lost 4 bases and the J gene lost 5 bases, with 14 bases spanning the gap. DNA of the CDR3: TGTGCCAGCAGCCTGCCTGGGGGTCCGAATGAAAAACTGTTTTTT. Its protein product is CASSLPGGPNEKLFF.

The rearrangement joins TRBV5-1 to TRBJ2-3; D is possibly TRBD1 or TRBD2 (5 bases each). V lost 4 bases and J lost 1, with 16 bases in between. Per germline, CDR1 SGHRS and CDR2 YFSETQ. The CDR3 loop spans 16 amino acids. For the CDR3, the DNA is TGCGCCAGCAGCCCGGCTCGGGACGGCCGCACAGATACGCAGTATTTT. Protein sequence: CASSPARDGRTDTQYF.

The chain is built from TRBV27 and TRBJ2-7, with D tentatively TRBD2 (5 bases). The CDR3 loop spans 18 amino acids. Germline lookup yields CDR1 MNHEY and CDR2 SMNVEV (reference sequence). Between the trimmed V and J ends, which lost 6 bases and 4 bases, there was a span of 28 bases. The CDR3 sequence is CASSPWDRSGTNTYEQYF. CDR3 coding DNA: TGTGCCAGCAGCCCCTGGGATAGGAGCGGAACCAACACGTACGAGCAGTACTTC.

The rearrangement joins TRBV6-5 to TRBJ1-2; a weak D match, TRBD1 (5 bases). The CDR3 length is 13 residues. With 2 bases removed from V and 8 bases from J, the gap between germline ends came to 12 bases. In germline, CDR1 is MNHEY, CDR2 SVGAGI. The CDR3 loop reads CASSYIGEGGYTF. The CDR3 bases are TGTGCCAGCAGTTACATAGGGGAGGGCGGCTACACCTTC.

The chain has TRBV27 and TRBJ2-4, with 13 positions matching TRBD2. CDR1 and CDR2 from the germline V gene are MNHEY and SMNVEV (reference sequence). This CDR3 contains 20 residues. V shed 3 bases, J shed 3 bases, and the junction held 14 bases outside the gene matches. The CDR3 protein is CASSFGAGQGLAGDKNIQYF. Written as DNA, the CDR3 is TGTGCCAGCAGTTTTGGCGCAGGACAAGGACTAGCGGGAGACAAAAACATTCAGTACTTC.

This sequence joins TRBV7-8 and TRBJ2-3; 7 bases line up with TRBD1. The CDR3 length is 16 residues. The ends lost 5 bases at V and 2 bases at J; junction bases unmatched: 10. Germline CDR1 and CDR2: SGHVS and FQNEAQ. Written as DNA, the CDR3 is TGTGCCAGCAGCACTAGACAGGGTACCCACACAGATACGCAGTATTTT. Translation: CASSTRQGTHTDTQYF.

The chain carries TRBV28 and TRBJ2-6, with D hard to call. V was trimmed by 2 bases and J by 0 bases, leaving 11 bases between them. Germline loops: CDR1 MDHEN, CDR2 SYDVKM. The CDR3 is 17 amino acids. This CDR3 reads CASSLEDWSSGANVLTF. CDR3 bases: TGTGCCAGCAGTTTAGAAGATTGGAGCTCTGGGGCCAACGTCCTGACTTTC. The full variable domain, its missing parts supplied by reference TRBV28 and TRBJ2-6, is DVKVTQSSRYLVKRTGEKVFLECVQDMDHENMFWYRQDPGLGLRLIYFSYDVKMKEKGDIPEGYSVSREKKERFSLILESASTNQTSMYLCASSLEDWSSGANVLTFGAGSRLTVL.

V is TRBV5-1 and J is TRBJ2-7, with a tentative D call TRBD2 (6 bases). V was pared by 8 bases and J by 5 bases, with 14 bases between. Germline V gene lookup returns CDR1 SGHRS and CDR2 YFSETQ. This CDR3 region has 12 residues. The CDR3 sequence: CASTGDGDEQYF. The CDR3 DNA sequence: TGCGCCAGTACGGGAGACGGGGACGAGCAGTACTTC.

V gene TRBV11-3 combines with J gene TRBJ2-5, with D perhaps matching TRBD1 or TRBD2 (5 bases each). Trimming took 4 bases from V and 0 from J, leaving 9 bases between them. Germline V lookup: CDR1 SGHNT, CDR2 YENEEA. This CDR3 is 14 amino acids long. The CDR3 loop is CASSSGTDQETQYF. In DNA form, the CDR3 reads TGTGCCAGCAGCTCTGGGACGGACCAAGAGACCCAGTACTTC.

The gene calls are TRBV4-2 and TRBJ2-7, with TRBD2 as a possible D gene (6 bases). The CDR3 loop spans 17 amino acids. Germline-derived CDR1 and CDR2 are LGHNA and YNFKEQ. The V end lost 1 base, the J end lost 3 bases, and 19 bases lay between the germline ends. The CDR3 sequence is CASSQVGTGKLLYEQYF. As DNA, the CDR3 is TGTGCCAGCAGCCAAGTAGGGACTGGGAAACTACTCTACGAGCAGTACTTC.

The chain carries TRBV4-2 and TRBJ1-3; 12 nucleotides align to TRBD1. CDR3 size: 18 residues. CDR1 is LGHNA and CDR2 is YNFKEQ in the germline V gene. Trimming removed 1 base from V and 0 bases from J; junction bases left unmatched: 4. This CDR3 is CASSQVGTGGFSGNTIYF. The CDR3, as DNA: TGTGCCAGCAGCCAAGTTGGGACAGGGGGCTTCTCTGGAAACACCATATATTTT.